The entry that follows covers one T cell receptor beta chain sequence. Its target is unknown. Germline V CDR1 and CDR2: LGHNA, YSLEER. V was cut by 0 bases and J by 5 bases, with 7 bases left in between. The CDR3 contains 13 residues. This sample was taken from a study of vaccination effects on CD4 cells after COVID-19. Whole-study results and caveats: From healthy vaccinees, only 1 of 255 vaccine-induced clones also reacted to common cold coronaviruses.

Generated by immunoSEQ multiplex PCR, the TCRdb table keeps only in-frame clones and is missing some. The table lists fewer than 80,000 clones, about 67% of them singletons. Antigen-specific CD4+ T cell clonotypes were called by their expansion after viral peptide-pool culture in ViraFEST. The authors isolated CD4+ T cells after approximately 9 days of culture. Participants completed two doses of the BNT162b2 or mRNA-1273 vaccine. Vaccinated participants had no history of SARS-CoV-2 infection and tested negative for nucleocapsid antibodies. The specimen comprised CD4+ T cells from PBMCs cultured with HCoV-229E spike peptides, sampled after COVID-19 vaccination. The chain uses TRBV4-3 and TRBJ1-2; the D is unclear. This clonotype was obtained from a human donor who received a COVID-19 vaccine. The CDR3 DNA follows: TGCGCCAGCAGCCAAGATTCACAGTATGGCTACACCTTC. Translation: CASSQDSQYGYTF.